The clone carrying this T cell receptor (beta chain) appeared a few times. Its cognate antigen is unknown. The data were taken from a study of T-cell reconstitution after alpha-beta-depleted transplantation in children. Whole-study results and caveats: Several hundred expanded graft clones reportedly were the source of alpha-beta T cells about two months after transplant. T-cell numbers and diversity one year post-transplant derived largely from freshly generated T cells.

During its preparation, the TCRbeta library received unique molecular identifiers. TCRdb called the PCR reads again in MiXCR, with one record for every CDR3 protein. The sample yields hundreds of thousands of distinct CDR3 sequences, 10% to 15% seen once. From germline, CDR1 is DFQATT and CDR2 SNEGSKA (reference sequence). CDR3 length: 15 amino acids. The V and J ends lost 1 base and 5 bases respectively, with 12 bases between them. The specimen comprised PBMCs, mostly from graft donor cells, sampled 360 days after TCRalphabeta/CD19-depleted stem cell transplant. The rearrangement links TRBV20-1 to TRBJ1-6; D is undetermined. The source is a male patient aged 10-17 years who had a stem cell transplant for acute myeloid leukemia, so the T cells may come from the graft donor. The CDR3 nucleotides are TGCAGTGCTAGAGGAACGACGGGCAATAATTCACCCCTCCACTTT. Protein product: CSARGTTGNNSPLHF.